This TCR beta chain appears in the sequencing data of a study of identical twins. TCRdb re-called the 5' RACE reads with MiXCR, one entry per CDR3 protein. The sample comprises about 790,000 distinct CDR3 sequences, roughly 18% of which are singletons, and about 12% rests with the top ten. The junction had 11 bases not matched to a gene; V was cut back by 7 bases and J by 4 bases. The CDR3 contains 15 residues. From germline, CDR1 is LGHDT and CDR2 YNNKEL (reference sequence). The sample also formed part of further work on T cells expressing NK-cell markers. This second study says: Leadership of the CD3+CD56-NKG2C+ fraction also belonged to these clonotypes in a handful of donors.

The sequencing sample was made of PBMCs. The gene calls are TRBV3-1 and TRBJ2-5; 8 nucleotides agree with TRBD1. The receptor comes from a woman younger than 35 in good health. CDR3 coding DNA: TGTGCCAGCACGAACACAGCAGGGGGCCTAGAGACCCAGTACTTC. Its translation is CASTNTAGGLETQYF.